Many counts were recorded for the clone carrying this TCR beta chain. What it binds is unknown. The data originate from a study of T-cell reconstitution after alpha-beta-depleted transplantation in children. Unmatched junction bases numbered 11, after V lost 8 bases and J lost 11 bases. CDR3 length: 13 amino acids. Per the germline V gene, CDR1 is MNHNS and CDR2 is SASEGT. Overall study findings and caveats: Certain patients had high TCRbeta diversity at day 60, and it came from recipient T cells and thymic progenitors that survived. Newly produced T cells mostly provided counts and TCRbeta diversity after one year, as hyperexpanded clones declined. About two months after transplant, alpha-beta T cells reportedly came from several hundred expanded graft clones.

Preparation of the TCRbeta library involved a method that used unique molecular identifiers. TCRdb processed the PCR reads anew with MiXCR; each CDR3 protein has one entry. This table has 400,000 to 550,000 distinct CDR3 sequences, more than 9% appearing once. The starting material was PBMCs, obtained before TCRalphabeta/CD19-depleted stem cell transplant. This clonotype was obtained from a child between 2 and 9 years old with inherited bone marrow failure, due to receive a stem cell transplant. The chain joins TRBV6-1 to TRBJ1-1, with 10 bases aligning to TRBD1. The CDR3, as DNA: TGTGCCAGCGGGGGACAGGGGCACTTGGGTGCTTTCTTT. This gives the protein CASGGQGHLGAFF.